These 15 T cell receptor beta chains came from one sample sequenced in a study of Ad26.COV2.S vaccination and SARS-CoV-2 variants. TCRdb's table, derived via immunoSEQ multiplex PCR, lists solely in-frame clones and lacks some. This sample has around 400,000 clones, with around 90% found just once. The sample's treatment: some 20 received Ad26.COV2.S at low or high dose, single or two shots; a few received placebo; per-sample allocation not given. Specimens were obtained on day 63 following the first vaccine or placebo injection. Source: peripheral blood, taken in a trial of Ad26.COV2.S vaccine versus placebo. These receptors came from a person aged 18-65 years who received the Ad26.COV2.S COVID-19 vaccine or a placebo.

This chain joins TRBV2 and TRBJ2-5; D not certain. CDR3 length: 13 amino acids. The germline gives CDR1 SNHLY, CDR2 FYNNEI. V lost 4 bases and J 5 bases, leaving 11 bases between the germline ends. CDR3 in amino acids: CASSAWFRETQYF. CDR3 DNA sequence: TGTGCCAGCAGTGCTTGGTTTCGCGAGACCCAGTACTTC.

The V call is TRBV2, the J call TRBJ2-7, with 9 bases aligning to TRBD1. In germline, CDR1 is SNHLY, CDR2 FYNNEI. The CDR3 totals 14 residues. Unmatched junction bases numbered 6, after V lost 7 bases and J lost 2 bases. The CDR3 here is CASMWTGEAYEQYF. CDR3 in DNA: TGTGCCAGCATGTGGACAGGGGAGGCCTACGAGCAGTACTTC.

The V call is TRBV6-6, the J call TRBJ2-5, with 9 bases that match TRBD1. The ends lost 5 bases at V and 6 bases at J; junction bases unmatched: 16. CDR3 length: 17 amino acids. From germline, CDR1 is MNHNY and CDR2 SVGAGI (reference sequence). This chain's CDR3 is CASSHRDRDSSRQTQYF. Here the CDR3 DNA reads TGTGCCAGCAGTCACCGGGACAGGGACTCTTCGAGGCAGACCCAGTACTTC.

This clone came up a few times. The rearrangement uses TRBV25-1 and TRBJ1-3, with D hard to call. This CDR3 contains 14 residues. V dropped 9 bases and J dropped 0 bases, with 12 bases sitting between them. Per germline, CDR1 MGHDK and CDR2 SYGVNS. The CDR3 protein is CASTDRASGNTIYF. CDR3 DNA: TGTGCCAGTACTGACCGCGCCTCTGGAAACACCATATATTTT.

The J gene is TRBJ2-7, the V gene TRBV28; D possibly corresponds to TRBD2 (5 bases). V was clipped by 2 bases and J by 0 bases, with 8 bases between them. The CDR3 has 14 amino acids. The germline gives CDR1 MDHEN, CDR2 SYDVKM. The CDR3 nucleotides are TGTGCCAGCAGTTTAATGGGGAGCTCCTACGAGCAGTACTTC. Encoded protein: CASSLMGSSYEQYF.

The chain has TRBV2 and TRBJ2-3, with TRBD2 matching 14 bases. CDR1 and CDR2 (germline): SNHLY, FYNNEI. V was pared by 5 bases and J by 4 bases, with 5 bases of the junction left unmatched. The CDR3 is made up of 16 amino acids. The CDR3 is CASSPGLAGGPDTQYF. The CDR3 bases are TGTGCCAGCAGTCCTGGACTAGCGGGAGGTCCAGATACGCAGTATTTT.

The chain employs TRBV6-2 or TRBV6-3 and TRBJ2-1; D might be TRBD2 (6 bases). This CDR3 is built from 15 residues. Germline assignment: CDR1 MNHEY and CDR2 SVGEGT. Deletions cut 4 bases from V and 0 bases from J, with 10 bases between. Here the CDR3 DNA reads TGTGCCAGCAGTTTGGTCGGGAGCTCCTACAATGAGCAGTTCTTC. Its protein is CASSLVGSSYNEQFF.

In nucleotides, the CDR3 is TGTGCCAGCAGTTCCCAAGGCGGGACCACCTACGAGCAGTACTTC. Protein sequence: CASSSQGGTTYEQYF. The chain joins TRBV6-6 to TRBJ2-7; tentatively, D is TRBD2 (6 bases). The germline V and J ends were trimmed by 4 bases and 2 bases, with 15 bases remaining between them. The V gene's germline CDR1 is MNHNY and CDR2 SVGAGI (reference sequence). The CDR3 loop spans 15 amino acids.

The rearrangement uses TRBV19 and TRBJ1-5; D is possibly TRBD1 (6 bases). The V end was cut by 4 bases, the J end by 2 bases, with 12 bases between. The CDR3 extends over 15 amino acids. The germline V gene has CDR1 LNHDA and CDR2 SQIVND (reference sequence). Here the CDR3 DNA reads TGTGCCAGTAGTACCGGACAGTCCCGCAATCAGCCCCAGCATTTT. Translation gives CASSTGQSRNQPQHF.

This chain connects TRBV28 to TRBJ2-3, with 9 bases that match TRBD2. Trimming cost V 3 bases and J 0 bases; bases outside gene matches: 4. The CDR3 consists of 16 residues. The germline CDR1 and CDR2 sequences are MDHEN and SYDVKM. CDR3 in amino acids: CASSLTSGSSTDTQYF. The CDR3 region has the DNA TGTGCCAGCAGTTTGACTAGCGGCTCTAGCACAGATACGCAGTATTTT.

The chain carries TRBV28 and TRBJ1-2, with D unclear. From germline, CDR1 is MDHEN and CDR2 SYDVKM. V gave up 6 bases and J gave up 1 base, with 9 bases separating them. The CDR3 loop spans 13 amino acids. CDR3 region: CASRQAVNYGYTF. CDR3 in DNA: TGTGCCAGCAGACAAGCAGTTAACTATGGCTACACCTTC.

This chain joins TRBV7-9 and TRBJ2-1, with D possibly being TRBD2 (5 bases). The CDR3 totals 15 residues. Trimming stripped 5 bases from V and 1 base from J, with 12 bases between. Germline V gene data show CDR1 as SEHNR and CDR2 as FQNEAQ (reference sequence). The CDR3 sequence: CASSPEGSSYNEQFF. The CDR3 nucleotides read TGTGCCAGCAGCCCAGAGGGCAGTTCCTACAATGAGCAGTTCTTC.

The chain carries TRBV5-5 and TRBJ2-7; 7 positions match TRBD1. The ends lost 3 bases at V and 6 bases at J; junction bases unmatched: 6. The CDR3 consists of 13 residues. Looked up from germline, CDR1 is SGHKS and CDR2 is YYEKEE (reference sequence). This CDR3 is CASSSFTGVEQYF. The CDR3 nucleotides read TGTGCCAGCAGCTCGTTCACAGGGGTCGAGCAGTACTTC.

CDR3 sequence: CASSLGSANEKLFF. CDR3 DNA: TGTGCCAGCAGTTTGGGGTCAGCTAATGAAAAACTGTTTTTT. The chain carries TRBV27 and TRBJ1-4; no definite D call. Germline V gene sequence: CDR1 MNHEY, CDR2 SMNVEV (reference sequence). CDR3 length: 14 residues. V shed 3 bases and J shed 3 bases, with 8 bases lying between them.

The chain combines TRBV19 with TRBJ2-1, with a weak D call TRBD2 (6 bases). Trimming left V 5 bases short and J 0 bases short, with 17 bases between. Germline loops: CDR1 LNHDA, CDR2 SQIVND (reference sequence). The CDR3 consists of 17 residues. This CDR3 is CASSSGLTAGSYNEQFF. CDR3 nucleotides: TGTGCCAGTAGTTCTGGGTTAACAGCGGGCTCCTACAATGAGCAGTTCTTC.